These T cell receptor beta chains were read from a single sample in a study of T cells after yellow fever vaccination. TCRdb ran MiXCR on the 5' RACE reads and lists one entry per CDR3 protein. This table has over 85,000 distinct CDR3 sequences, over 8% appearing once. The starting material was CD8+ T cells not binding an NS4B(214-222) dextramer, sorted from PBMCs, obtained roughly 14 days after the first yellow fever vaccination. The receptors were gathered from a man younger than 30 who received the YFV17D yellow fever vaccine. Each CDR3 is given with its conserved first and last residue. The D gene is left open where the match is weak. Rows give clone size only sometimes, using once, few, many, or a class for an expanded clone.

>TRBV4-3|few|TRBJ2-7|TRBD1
TGCGCCAGCAGCCGGTGGGCAGGGGGTATGTACGAGCAGTACTTC
CASSRWAGGMYEQYF
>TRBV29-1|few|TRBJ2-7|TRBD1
TGCAGCGCCGGGGCGGGGACAGGGTGGGACGAGCAGTACTTC
CSAGAGTGWDEQYF
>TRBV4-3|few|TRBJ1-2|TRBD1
TGCGCCAGCAGCCAAGAAGGGGGCAGTTTCTATGGCTACACCTTC
CASSQEGGSFYGYTF
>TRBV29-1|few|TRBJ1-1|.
TGCAGCGCGACACCGGGGGTAAACACTGAAGCTTTCTTT
CSATPGVNTEAFF
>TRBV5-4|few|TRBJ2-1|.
TGTGCCAGCAGCGCTATCACAGGGTTCGAGGTCGATGAGCAGTTCTTC
CASSAITGFEVDEQFF
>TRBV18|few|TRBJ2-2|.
TGTGCCAGCTCACCCAACCAAATTACTGCGAACACCGGGGAGCTGTTTTTT
CASSPNQITANTGELFF
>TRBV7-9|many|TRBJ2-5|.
TGTGCCAGCAGCTCCCAAGGCGAGGGTCGAGAGACCCAGTACTTC
CASSSQGEGRETQYF
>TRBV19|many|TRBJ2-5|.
TGTGCCAGTAGTAGGGGCCGGGGGGCCCAAGAGACCCAGTACTTC
CASSRGRGAQETQYF
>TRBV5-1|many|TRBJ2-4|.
TGCGCCAGCAGCTTGGGTTGGACAAACATTCAGTACTTC
CASSLGWTNIQYF
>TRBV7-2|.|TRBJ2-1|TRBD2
TGTGCCAGCGAAGCGGGGGCCTACAATGAGCAGTTCTTC
CASEAGAYNEQFF
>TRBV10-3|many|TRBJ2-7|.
TGTGCCATCAGTGATTTAGACAGGACCAACTCCTACGAGCAGTACTTC
CAISDLDRTNSYEQYF
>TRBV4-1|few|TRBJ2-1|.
TGCGCCAGCAGCCACCTGGGGGCGGCCTACAATGAGCAGTTCTTC
CASSHLGAAYNEQFF
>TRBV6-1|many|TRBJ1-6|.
TGTGCCAGCAGACCCTTATCAGGGTTTGATTCACCCCTCCACTTT
CASRPLSGFDSPLHF
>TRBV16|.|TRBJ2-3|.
TGTGCCAGCAGCCAATCGTACGGAGGTACGCAGTATTTT
CASSQSYGGTQYF
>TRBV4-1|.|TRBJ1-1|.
TGCGCCAGCAGCCTTGGGGAGGGGGGCGGTGAAGCTTTCTTT
CASSLGEGGGEAFF
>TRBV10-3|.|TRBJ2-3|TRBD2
TGTGCCATCAGTCCAGCCACTATGGTAGCGGGGAGCACAGATACGCAGTATTTT
CAISPATMVAGSTDTQYF